This T cell receptor (beta chain) emerged from a study of response to subunit inactivated influenza vaccine. Overall study results and limits: Researchers suggested that each seasonal influenza vaccination recruits few new T cells.

Comment on this clonotype: Its antigen is currently unknown.

MiXCR was run by TCRdb on the RT-PCR reads, yielding one entry per CDR3 protein. The sample shows 530,000 or so distinct CDR3 sequences, roughly 12% of them seen only once. This CDR3 is built from 19 residues. Germline assignment: CDR1 DFQATT and CDR2 SNEGSKA (reference sequence). J was trimmed by 5 bases and V by 6 bases; bases with no gene match: 22. This sequence joins TRBV20-1 and TRBJ2-1; TRBD2 agrees at 10 bases. This sequence was found in a man aged 45-65 years who received an inactivated influenza vaccine. The sequencing used PBMCs from blood, collected on the day of vaccination. CDR3 in DNA: TGCAGTGCCACCGTGGCTCGGACTAGCGGCTTTCTTATTAACAATGAGCAGTTCTTC. Translated, it gives CSATVARTSGFLINNEQFF.